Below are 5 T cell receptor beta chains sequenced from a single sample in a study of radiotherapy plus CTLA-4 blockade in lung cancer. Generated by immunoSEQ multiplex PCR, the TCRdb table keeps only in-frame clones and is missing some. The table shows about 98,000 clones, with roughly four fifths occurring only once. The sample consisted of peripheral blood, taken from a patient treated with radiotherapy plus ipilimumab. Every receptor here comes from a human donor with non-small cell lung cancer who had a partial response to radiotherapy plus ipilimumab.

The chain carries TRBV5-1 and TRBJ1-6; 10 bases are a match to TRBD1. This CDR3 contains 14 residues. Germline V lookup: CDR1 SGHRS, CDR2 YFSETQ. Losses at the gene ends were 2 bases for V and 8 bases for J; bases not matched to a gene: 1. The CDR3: CASSFGTGDSPLHF. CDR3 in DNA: TGCGCCAGCAGCTTCGGGACAGGGGATTCACCCCTCCACTTT.

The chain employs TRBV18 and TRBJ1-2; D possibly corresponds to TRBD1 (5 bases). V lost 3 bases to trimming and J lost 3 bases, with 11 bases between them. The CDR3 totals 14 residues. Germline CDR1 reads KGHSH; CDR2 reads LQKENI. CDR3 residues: CASSPGGKDYGYTF. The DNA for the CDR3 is TGTGCCAGCTCACCGGGGGGGAAGGACTATGGCTACACCTTC.

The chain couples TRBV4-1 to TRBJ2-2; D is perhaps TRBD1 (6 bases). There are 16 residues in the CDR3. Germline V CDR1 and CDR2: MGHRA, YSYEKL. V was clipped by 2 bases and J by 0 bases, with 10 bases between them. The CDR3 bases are TGCGCCAGCAGCCAATCGGGACATACGAACACCGGGGAGCTGTTTTTT. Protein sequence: CASSQSGHTNTGELFF.

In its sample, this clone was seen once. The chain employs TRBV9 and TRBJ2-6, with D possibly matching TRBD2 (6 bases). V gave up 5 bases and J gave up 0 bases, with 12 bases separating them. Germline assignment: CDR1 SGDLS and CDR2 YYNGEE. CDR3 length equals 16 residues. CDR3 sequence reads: CASSWGVNSGANVLTF. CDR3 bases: TGTGCCAGCAGTTGGGGGGTGAACTCTGGGGCCAACGTCCTGACTTTC.

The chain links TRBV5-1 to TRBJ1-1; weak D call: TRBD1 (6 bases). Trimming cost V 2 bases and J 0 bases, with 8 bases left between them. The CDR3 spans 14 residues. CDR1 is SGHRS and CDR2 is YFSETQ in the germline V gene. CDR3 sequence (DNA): TGCGCCAGCAGCTTACAGGGAATGAACACTGAAGCTTTCTTT. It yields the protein CASSLQGMNTEAFF.